The present TCR beta chain was sequenced within a study of T cells after posttransplantation cyclophosphamide. General study points: Recipient CMV seropositivity and CMV reactivation strongly tracked TRB clonality.

The method was immunoSEQ multiplex PCR; TCRdb's version includes in-frame clones alone and lacks a portion of them. The repertoire consists of around 39,000 clones, none detected only once. This clone was seen repeatedly, ten times or more. Its cognate antigen is unknown. J lost 2 bases, V lost 4 bases, and 9 bases had no gene match. From germline, CDR1 is LGHNA and CDR2 YNFKEQ. The CDR3 extends over 17 amino acids. The sequenced material came from PBMCs. The clonotype comes from a girl aged 10-17 years in good health, CMV-negative, and a related stem cell transplant donor. This rearrangement joins TRBV4-2 to TRBJ2-3; 10 bases are shared with TRBD2. As DNA, the CDR3 is TGTGCCAGCAGCCCTTTAGCTAGCGGGGGCTTCACAGATACGCAGTATTTT. Amino acid sequence: CASSPLASGGFTDTQYF.